This T cell receptor (beta chain) was found in a study of T-cell memory formation after mild COVID-19. Broader study findings: In second-wave clones peaking day 37, SARS-CoV-2 specificity remained unconfirmed. Mostly located in CM and EM were contracting CD4+ clones, with contracting CD8+ clones located in EMRA.

Germline V gene sequence: CDR1 SEHNR, CDR2 FQNEAQ (reference sequence). CDR3 length: 14 amino acids. V was clipped by 3 bases and J by 6 bases, with 15 bases between them. This clonotype was counted a few times. Its specificity is unknown. TCRdb ran MiXCR on the 5' RACE reads and lists one entry per CDR3 protein. The sample has tens of thousands of distinct CDR3 sequences, about 13% seen once. The sample consisted of PBMCs or a T cell subset sorted from them (not recorded which). This TCR came from an adult woman who had mild COVID-19 (a few samples of this study predate the infection). Cell type and time point are not known. The V gene is TRBV7-9, the J gene TRBJ2-7, with a weak D call TRBD2 (6 bases). CDR3 sequence: CASSLVGSEGEQYF. The CDR3 DNA sequence: TGTGCCAGCAGCTTGGTGGGGTCGGAGGGCGAGCAGTACTTC.